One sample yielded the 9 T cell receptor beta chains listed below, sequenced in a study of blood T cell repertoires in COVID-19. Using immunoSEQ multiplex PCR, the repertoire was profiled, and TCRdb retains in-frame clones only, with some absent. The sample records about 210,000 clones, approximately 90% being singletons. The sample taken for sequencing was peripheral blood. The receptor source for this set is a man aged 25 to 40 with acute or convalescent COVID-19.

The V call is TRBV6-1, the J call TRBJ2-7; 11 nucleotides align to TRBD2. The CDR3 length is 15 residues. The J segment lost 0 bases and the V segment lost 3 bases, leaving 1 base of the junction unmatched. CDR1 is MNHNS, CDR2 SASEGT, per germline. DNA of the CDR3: TGTGCCAGCAGTGAGACTAGCGGGGCCTCCTACGAGCAGTACTTC. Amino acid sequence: CASSETSGASYEQYF.

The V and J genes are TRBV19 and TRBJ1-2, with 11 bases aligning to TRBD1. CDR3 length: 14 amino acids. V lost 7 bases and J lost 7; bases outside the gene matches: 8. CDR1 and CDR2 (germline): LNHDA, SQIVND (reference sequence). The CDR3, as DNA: TGTGCCAGTACCCTGGACAGGGGGCGTGGTGGCTACACCTTC. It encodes CASTLDRGRGGYTF.

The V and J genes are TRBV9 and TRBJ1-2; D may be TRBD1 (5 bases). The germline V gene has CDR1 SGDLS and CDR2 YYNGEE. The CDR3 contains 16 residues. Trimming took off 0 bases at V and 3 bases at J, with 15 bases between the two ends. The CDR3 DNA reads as TGTGCCAGCAGCGTAGCCCCCTCCAGGGTTGACTATGGCTACACCTTC. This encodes CASSVAPSRVDYGYTF.

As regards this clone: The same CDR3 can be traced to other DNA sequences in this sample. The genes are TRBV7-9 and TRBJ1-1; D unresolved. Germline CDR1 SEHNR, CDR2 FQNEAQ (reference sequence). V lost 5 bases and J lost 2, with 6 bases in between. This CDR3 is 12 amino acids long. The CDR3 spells CASSRSNTEAFF. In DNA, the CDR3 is TGTGCCAGCAGCCGTTCCAACACTGAAGCTTTCTTT.

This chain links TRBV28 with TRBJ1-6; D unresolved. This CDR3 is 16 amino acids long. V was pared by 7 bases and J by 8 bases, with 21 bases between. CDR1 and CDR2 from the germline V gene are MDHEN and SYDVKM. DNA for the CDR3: TGTGCCAGCACCACCATCGGACTCCTAATCCATTCACCCCTCCACTTT. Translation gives CASTTIGLLIHSPLHF.

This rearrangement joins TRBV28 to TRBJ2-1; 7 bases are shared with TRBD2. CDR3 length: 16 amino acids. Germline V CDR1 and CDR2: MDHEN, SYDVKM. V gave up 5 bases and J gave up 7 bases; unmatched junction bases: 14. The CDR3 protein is CASSAAGAGERNEQFF. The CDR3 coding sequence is TGTGCCAGCAGTGCAGCCGGGGCGGGAGAACGGAATGAGCAGTTCTTC.

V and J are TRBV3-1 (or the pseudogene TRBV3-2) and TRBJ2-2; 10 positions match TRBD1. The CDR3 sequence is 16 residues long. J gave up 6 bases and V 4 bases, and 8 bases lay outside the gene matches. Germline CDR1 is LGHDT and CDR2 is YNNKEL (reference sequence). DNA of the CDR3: TGTGCCAGCAGCCTCTGGACAGGGGGGCCCCCCGGGGAGCTGTTTTTT. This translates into CASSLWTGGPPGELFF.

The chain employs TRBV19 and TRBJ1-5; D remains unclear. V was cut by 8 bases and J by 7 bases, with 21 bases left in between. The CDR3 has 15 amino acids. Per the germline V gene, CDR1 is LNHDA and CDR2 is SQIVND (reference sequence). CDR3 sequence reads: CASVPSTGILQPQHF. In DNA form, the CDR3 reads TGTGCCAGTGTCCCCAGTACGGGGATCCTCCAGCCCCAGCATTTT.

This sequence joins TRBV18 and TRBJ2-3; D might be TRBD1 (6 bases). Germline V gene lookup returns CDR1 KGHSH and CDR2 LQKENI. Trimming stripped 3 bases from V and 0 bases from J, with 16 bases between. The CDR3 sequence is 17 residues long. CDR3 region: CASSPRQAHTSTDTQYF. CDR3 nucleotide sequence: TGTGCCAGCTCACCCCGACAGGCACATACTAGCACAGATACGCAGTATTTT.